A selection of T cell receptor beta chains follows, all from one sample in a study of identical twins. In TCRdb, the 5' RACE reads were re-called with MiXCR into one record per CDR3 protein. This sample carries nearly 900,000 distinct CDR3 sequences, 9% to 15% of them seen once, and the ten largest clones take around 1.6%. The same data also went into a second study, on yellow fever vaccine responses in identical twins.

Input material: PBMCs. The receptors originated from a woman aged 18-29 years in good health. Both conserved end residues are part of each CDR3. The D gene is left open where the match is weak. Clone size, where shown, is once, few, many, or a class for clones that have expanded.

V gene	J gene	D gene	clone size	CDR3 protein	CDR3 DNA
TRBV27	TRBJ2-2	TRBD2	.	CASRLGGLAQTGELFF	TGTGCCAGCAGGCTTGGGGGACTAGCGCAAACCGGGGAGCTGTTTTTT
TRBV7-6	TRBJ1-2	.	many	CASSGIYGYTF	TGTGCCAGCAGCGGCATCTATGGCTACACCTTC
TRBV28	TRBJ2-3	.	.	CASRLSGVATDTQYF	TGTGCCAGCAGACTATCAGGGGTAGCGACAGATACGCAGTATTTT
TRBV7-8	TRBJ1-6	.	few	CASSLGNRESPLHF	TGTGCCAGCAGCTTAGGGAACAGGGAATCACCCCTCCACTTT
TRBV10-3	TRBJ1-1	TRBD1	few	CAISIDRGNTITEAFF	TGTGCCATCAGTATCGACAGGGGGAATACAATAACTGAAGCTTTCTTT
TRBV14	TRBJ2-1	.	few	CASSQKGAVPWDEQFF	TGTGCCAGCAGCCAAAAGGGTGCGGTCCCTTGGGATGAGCAGTTCTTC
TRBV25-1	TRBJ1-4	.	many	CASSALVGANEKLFF	TGTGCCAGCAGTGCCCTGGTGGGGGCGAATGAAAAACTGTTTTTT
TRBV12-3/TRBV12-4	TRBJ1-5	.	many	CASSLGGPSQPQHF	TGTGCCAGCAGTTTAGGGGGGCCCAGTCAGCCCCAGCATTTT
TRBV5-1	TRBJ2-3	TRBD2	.	CASSLSSGPSTDTQYF	TGCGCCAGCAGCTTATCTAGCGGTCCTAGCACAGATACGCAGTATTTT
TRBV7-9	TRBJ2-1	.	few	CASSLLTSNYNEQFF	TGTGCCAGCAGCTTATTAACTAGCAATTACAATGAGCAGTTCTTC
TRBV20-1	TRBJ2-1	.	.	CSARQWESNEQFF	TGCAGTGCTAGACAGTGGGAGTCCAATGAGCAGTTCTTC
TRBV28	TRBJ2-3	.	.	CASSPTATGRLTDTQYF	TGTGCCAGCAGCCCGACCGCGACAGGGAGGTTAACAGATACGCAGTATTTT
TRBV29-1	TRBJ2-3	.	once	CSVGLDPLTSTDTQYF	TGCAGCGTTGGTTTGGACCCACTAACTAGCACAGATACGCAGTATTTT
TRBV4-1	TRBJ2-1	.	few	CASSLAGTKAYNEQFF	TGCGCCAGCAGCCTGGCCGGGACAAAAGCCTACAATGAGCAGTTCTTC
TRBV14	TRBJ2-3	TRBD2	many	CASSHGTYSGGHTQYF	TGTGCCAGCAGCCACGGGACATACAGCGGGGGGCATACGCAGTATTTT
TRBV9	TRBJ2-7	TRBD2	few	CASSPQPGLAVYEQYF	TGTGCCAGCAGCCCCCAACCGGGACTAGCGGTCTACGAGCAGTACTTC
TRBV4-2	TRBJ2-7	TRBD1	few	CASSQQAGTGDEQYF	TGTGCCAGCAGCCAACAAGCCGGGACAGGGGACGAGCAGTACTTC
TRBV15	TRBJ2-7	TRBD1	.	CATSMGQGAYEQYF	TGTGCCACCAGCATGGGACAGGGCGCCTACGAGCAGTACTTC
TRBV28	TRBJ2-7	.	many	CASSFGQGPYEQYF	TGTGCCAGCAGTTTCGGTCAGGGACCCTACGAGCAGTACTTC
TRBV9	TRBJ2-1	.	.	CASSVDLEQFF	TGTGCCAGCAGCGTAGACCTTGAGCAGTTCTTC
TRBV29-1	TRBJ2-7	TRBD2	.	CSVEDRILGEGYAYEQYF	TGCAGCGTTGAAGATCGAATCCTCGGGGAGGGATATGCTTACGAGCAGTACTTC
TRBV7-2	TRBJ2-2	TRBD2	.	CATARGGRKNTGELFF	TGTGCCACCGCTAGGGGAGGGAGGAAAAACACCGGGGAGCTGTTTTTT
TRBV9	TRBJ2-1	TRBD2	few	CASSVAVAGGYNEQFF	TGTGCCAGCAGCGTAGCGGTAGCGGGGGGATACAATGAGCAGTTCTTC
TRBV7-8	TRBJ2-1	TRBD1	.	CASSVGTGEIEQFF	TGTGCCAGCAGCGTCGGGACAGGGGAGATTGAGCAGTTCTTC
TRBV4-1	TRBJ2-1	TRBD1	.	CASSQETGGSEQFF	TGCGCCAGCAGCCAGGAGACAGGGGGCAGTGAGCAGTTCTTC
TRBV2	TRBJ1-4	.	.	CASRDGSTNEKLFF	TGTGCCAGCAGAGACGGTTCAACTAATGAAAAACTGTTTTTT
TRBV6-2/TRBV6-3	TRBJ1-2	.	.	CASSYGQIYGYTF	TGTGCCAGCAGTTACGGGCAAATCTATGGCTACACCTTC
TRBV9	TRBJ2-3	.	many	CASSAGGTDTQYF	TGTGCCAGCAGCGCCGGGGGCACAGATACGCAGTATTTT
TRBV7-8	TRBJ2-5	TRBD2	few	CASSLARTSGIETQYF	TGTGCCAGCAGCTTAGCCAGGACTAGCGGGATAGAGACCCAGTACTTC
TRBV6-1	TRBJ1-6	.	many	CASTLGWNNSPLHF	TGTGCCAGCACCCTGGGGTGGAATAATTCACCCCTCCACTTT
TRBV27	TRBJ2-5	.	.	CASSFASGTQYF	TGTGCCAGCAGTTTTGCAAGTGGGACCCAGTACTTC
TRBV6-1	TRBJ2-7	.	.	CASTEGGTRTYEQYF	TGTGCCAGCACCGAAGGTGGGACTCGAACCTACGAGCAGTACTTC
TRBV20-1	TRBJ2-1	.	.	CSAASWSYNEQFF	TGCAGTGCCGCTTCTTGGTCCTACAATGAGCAGTTCTTC